Listed below are T cell receptor beta chains from one sample, sequenced in a study of cytomegalovirus exposure and HLA in healthy donors. TCRdb keeps only in-frame clones here, not all; method: immunoSEQ multiplex PCR. The repertoire holds around 100,000 clones, about 85% seen once, with 20% in the top ten. Input material: PBMCs. All receptors come from a man younger than 35 in good health and CMV-seropositive. The CDR3 runs from the conserved cysteine through the conserved F or W. The order of the fields is J gene, V gene, CDR3 protein.

TRBJ2-2 TRBV30 CASHRGIDTGELFF
TRBJ2-3 TRBV9 CASSPLNSVRDTQYF
TRBJ2-7 TRBV29-1 CSVDRHGEQYF
TRBJ2-3 TRBV25-1 CASSLSRDTQYF
TRBJ1-2 TRBV10-3 CAISEAQGIDGYTF
TRBJ2-2 TRBV5-1 CASLHNTGELFF
TRBJ2-7 TRBV30 CAWSQGARVEQYF
TRBJ1-5 TRBV6-5 CASSRYSNQPQHF
TRBJ1-1 TRBV13 CASSSSDSLPNTEAFF
TRBJ2-1 TRBV27 CASSRREGPWNEQFF
TRBJ2-7 TRBV28 CASVSGSGEQYF
TRBJ1-4 TRBV9 CASSAEGTNEKLFF
TRBJ2-7 TRBV6-6 CASSYLNSGSSYEQYF
TRBJ2-1 TRBV5-1 CASSSKIAGSYNEQFF
TRBJ2-7 TRBV6-5 CASTGGRSYEQYF
TRBJ1-2 TRBV2 CASSEYRGREDYGYTF
TRBJ1-1 TRBV10-3 CAVATGQGASEAFF
TRBJ2-7 TRBV13 CASSFGGNEQYF
TRBJ2-2 TRBV19 CASTPGHNTGELFF
TRBJ2-6 TRBV5-4 CASSLDSSGANVLTF
TRBJ2-2 TRBV6-5 CASSWQDTGELFF
TRBJ1-1 TRBV19 CASSRNTEAFF
TRBJ2-1 TRBV19 CASSIPGARNEQFF
TRBJ2-1 TRBV10-3 CAISAPPSRGTSGSNEQFF
TRBJ1-5 TRBV5-1 CASRRDSDQPQHF
TRBJ2-3 TRBV5-1 CASSYSYQTGGTDTQYF
TRBJ2-7 TRBV19 CASSATSAYYEQYF
TRBJ2-1 TRBV19 CASSSDRGLDNEQFF
TRBJ2-7 TRBV7-7 CASSPWRGSYEQYF
TRBJ2-3 TRBV28 CASSVGLASVTDTQYF
TRBJ2-1 TRBV6-5 CASSREHRGHEQFF
TRBJ1-5 TRBV28 CASSRGGTVAEPQHF
TRBJ2-3 TRBV5-1 CASTSGQGRDTQYF
TRBJ1-5 TRBV30 CAWSRQGNQPQHF
TRBJ2-3 TRBV6-5 CASSGGGATDTQYF
TRBJ1-4 TRBV2 CASSEWGVDEKLFF
TRBJ2-2 TRBV30 CAWSGLAANTGELFF
TRBJ2-3 TRBV29-1 CSVQGQADTDTQYF
TRBJ2-1 TRBV27 CASSKQGGTANNEQFF
TRBJ2-5 TRBV10-3 CAISPGQGLWETQYF